One sample yielded the 32 T cell receptor beta chains listed below, sequenced in a study of cytomegalovirus exposure and HLA in healthy donors. The PCR had 60 Vbeta and 13 Jbeta primers. Data came from immunoSEQ multiplex PCR; TCRdb stores just in-frame clones and leaves some out. Seen here are about 140,000 clones, around 78% observed once, and the top ten hold roughly 2.4%. Sequencing input: PBMCs. These receptor sequences come from a woman younger than 35 in good health and CMV-seropositive.

This clone occurred once. This chain links TRBV7-9 with TRBJ2-7, with 8 bases fitting TRBD1. Germline V gene sequence: CDR1 SEHNR, CDR2 FQNEAQ (reference sequence). V lost 1 base to trimming and J lost 3 bases; unmatched junction nucleotides: 5. The CDR3 consists of 15 residues. Here the CDR3 DNA reads TGTGCCAGCAGCTTAGGGTTAGACAGGGGCTACGAGCAGTACTTC. The encoded protein is CASSLGLDRGYEQYF.

This clone is a singleton in its sample. The rearrangement uses TRBV10-1 and TRBJ2-3, with 8 bases matching TRBD2. This CDR3 is 14 amino acids long. The V gene end was trimmed by 4 bases and the J gene end by 3 bases; junction bases not matched to a gene: 3. Per the germline V gene, CDR1 is WNHNN and CDR2 is SYGVQD (reference sequence). Written as DNA, the CDR3 is TGCGCCAGCAGTGGAGAGCGGGGGACAGATACGCAGTATTTT. Protein product: CASSGERGTDTQYF.

The chain employs TRBV9 and TRBJ2-2, with D tentatively TRBD1 (5 bases). Between the trimmed V and J ends, which lost 7 bases and 8 bases, there was a span of 9 bases. Germline assignment: CDR1 SGDLS and CDR2 YYNGEE. The CDR3 has 11 residues. The CDR3 loop reads CASPDRGELFF. CDR3 DNA sequence: TGTGCCAGCCCAGACAGAGGGGAGCTGTTTTTT.

The genes are TRBV7-9 and TRBJ2-5; weak D call: TRBD2 (5 bases). Germline values: CDR1 SEHNR, CDR2 FQNEAQ (reference sequence). V dropped 7 bases and J dropped 1 base, with 25 bases sitting between them. There are 18 residues in the CDR3. The CDR3 DNA reads as TGTGCCAGCACCCGACCGGGGTTGCGGAAGACCCCCCAAGAGACCCAGTACTTC. Its protein product is CASTRPGLRKTPQETQYF.

The J gene is TRBJ1-2, the V gene TRBV6-1; the D gene is possibly TRBD1 (5 bases). This CDR3 spans 15 amino acids. Trimming removed 1 base from V and 4 bases from J, with 13 bases in between. CDR1 is MNHNS and CDR2 is SASEGT in the germline V gene. The CDR3 DNA reads TGTGCCAGCAGTGAAGGGGGCACGATGGGCTATGGCTACACCTTC. Translated, it gives CASSEGGTMGYGYTF.

This sequence joins TRBV2 and TRBJ1-5; the D is unclear. Germline loops: CDR1 SNHLY, CDR2 FYNNEI. CDR3 length: 14 amino acids. Trimming took 5 bases from V and 8 from J, leaving 16 bases between them. The CDR3 loop is CASSPGVPREPQHF. CDR3 DNA: TGTGCCAGCAGTCCCGGGGTCCCGCGTGAGCCCCAGCATTTT.

The rearrangement uses TRBV7-6 and TRBJ1-4, with TRBD1 as a possible D gene (5 bases). Trimming took 1 base from V and 0 from J, leaving 15 bases between them. This CDR3 comprises 18 residues. In germline, CDR1 is SGHVS, CDR2 FNYEAQ. The CDR3 coding sequence is TGTGCCAGCAGCTTAGGGGGACTGCACCTTGCAACTAATGAAAAACTGTTTTTT. This translates into CASSLGGLHLATNEKLFF.

V gene TRBV27 combines with J gene TRBJ1-3; no definite D call. From germline, CDR1 is MNHEY and CDR2 SMNVEV (reference sequence). The length of the CDR3 is 16 residues. Between the trimmed V and J ends, which lost 3 bases and 0 bases, there was a span of 12 bases. The CDR3 coding sequence is TGTGCCAGCAGTTTTAGTTCCGACATCTCTGGAAACACCATATATTTT. This translates into CASSFSSDISGNTIYF.

The chain is built from TRBV5-1 and TRBJ2-5; TRBD1 matches 8 bases. Trimming at V came to 6 bases and at J to 4 bases, leaving 11 bases not matched to a gene. The CDR3 sequence is 15 residues long. Germline assignment: CDR1 SGHRS and CDR2 YFSETQ. The CDR3 loop is CASKTGQGARETQYF. The CDR3 DNA is TGCGCCAGCAAAACGGGCCAGGGGGCGAGAGAGACCCAGTACTTC.

J is TRBJ1-3 and V is TRBV6-5, with 7 bases lining up with TRBD1. The CDR3 contains 15 residues. With V trimmed by 5 bases and J by 2 bases, 6 bases remained unmatched. Germline CDR1 and CDR2: MNHEY and SVGAGI. This CDR3 reads CASSRQGVAGNTIYF. CDR3 bases: TGTGCCAGCAGTAGACAGGGAGTAGCTGGAAACACCATATATTTT.

The rearrangement joins TRBV19 to TRBJ2-6; perhaps TRBD2 as D (6 bases). V lost 0 bases and J lost 0, with 18 bases in between. CDR1 and CDR2 from the germline V gene are LNHDA and SQIVND (reference sequence). The CDR3 length is 20 residues. CDR3 DNA sequence: TGTGCCAGTAGTATAGATGGGGGGTGGCGGGGCAGCTCTGGGGCCAACGTCCTGACTTTC. Translation: CASSIDGGWRGSSGANVLTF.

V gene TRBV19 combines with J gene TRBJ1-1, with D tentatively TRBD1 (5 bases). The germline V gene has CDR1 LNHDA and CDR2 SQIVND (reference sequence). This CDR3 has 13 amino acids. The ends were cut back, 3 bases at V and 6 bases at J, with 11 bases in the middle. The DNA of the CDR3 is TGTGCCAGTAGTATTTTGGAAGGGGCTGAAGCTTTCTTT. Translated, it gives CASSILEGAEAFF.

V and J are TRBV9 and TRBJ2-1; TRBD2 is a possible D gene (6 bases). The CDR3 is made up of 17 amino acids. Trimming took 1 base from V and 0 from J, leaving 14 bases between them. Germline V gene sequence: CDR1 SGDLS, CDR2 YYNGEE. CDR3 in DNA: TGTGCCAGCAGCGTACGGTTTGGGGGAGGCTCCTACAATGAGCAGTTCTTC. This codes for CASSVRFGGGSYNEQFF.

The rearrangement links TRBV5-6 to TRBJ2-6; the D gene is possibly TRBD1 (6 bases). Trimming cost V 3 bases and J 1 base, with 8 bases left between them. Germline V lookup: CDR1 SGHDT, CDR2 YYEEEE. The CDR3 is 15 residues long. The CDR3 protein is CASSSQGSGANVLTF. In DNA form, the CDR3 reads TGTGCCAGCAGCTCGCAGGGGTCTGGGGCCAACGTCCTGACTTTC.

The chain links TRBV19 to TRBJ2-3; D not certain. Germline CDR1 and CDR2: LNHDA and SQIVND (reference sequence). The CDR3 length is 15 residues. Trimming cost V 3 bases and J 3 bases, with 13 bases left between them. The CDR3 spells CASSIEASRTDTQYF. For the CDR3, the DNA is TGTGCCAGTAGTATCGAGGCGTCCCGGACAGATACGCAGTATTTT.

This clone has a single count. The chain carries TRBV5-1 and TRBJ2-5, with D perhaps TRBD1 (5 bases). CDR1 SGHRS and CDR2 YFSETQ come from the germline V gene. This CDR3 has 13 amino acids. Trimming removed 2 bases from V and 2 bases from J, with 7 bases in between. CDR3 in amino acids: CASSLRQQETQYF. CDR3 sequence (DNA): TGCGCCAGCAGCTTACGACAGCAAGAGACCCAGTACTTC. Supplemented by reference TRBV5-1 and TRBJ2-5, the full variable domain reads KAGVTQTPRYLIKTRGQQVTLSCSPISGHRSVSWYQQTPGQGLQFLFEYFSETQRNKGNFPGRFSGRQFSNSRSEMNVSTLELGDSALYLCASSLRQQETQYFGPGTRLLVL.

This sequence joins TRBV18 and TRBJ1-1, with D perhaps TRBD1 (6 bases). V shed 4 bases and J shed 8 bases, with 14 bases lying between them. CDR1 is KGHSH and CDR2 is LQKENI in the germline V gene. This CDR3 has 13 residues. CDR3 region: CASSLSRQDEAFF. CDR3 bases: TGTGCCAGCTCACTATCTCGACAGGACGAAGCTTTCTTT. The full variable domain, completed using reference TRBV18 and TRBJ1-1, is NAGVMQNPRHLVRRRGQEARLRCSPMKGHSHVYWYRQLPEEGLKFMVYLQKENIIDESGMPKERFSAEFPKEGPSILRIQQVVRGDSAAYFCASSLSRQDEAFFGQGTRLTVV.

The chain recombines TRBV30 with TRBJ1-2, with D tentatively TRBD1 (6 bases). V was cut by 3 bases and J by 2 bases, with 16 bases left in between. Germline-derived CDR1 and CDR2 are GTSNPN and SVGIG (reference sequence). There are 15 residues in the CDR3. The CDR3 spells CAWSLRQGLNYGYTF. The CDR3 DNA follows: TGTGCCTGGAGCCTTAGGCAGGGGCTCAACTATGGCTACACCTTC. The full variable domain, rest sourced from reference TRBV30 and TRBJ1-2, is SQTIHQWPATLVQPVGSPLSLECTVEGTSNPNLYWYRQAAGRGLQLLFYSVGIGQISSEVPQNLSASRPQDRQFILSSKKLLLSDSGFYLCAWSLRQGLNYGYTFGSGTRLTVV.

This rearrangement joins TRBV28 to TRBJ2-2; 7 bases align to TRBD2. The length of the CDR3 is 18 residues. Germline CDR1 MDHEN, CDR2 SYDVKM. The trim removed 5 bases at V and 7 bases at J, leaving 19 bases unmatched. DNA of the CDR3: TGTGCCAGCAGTGTAATCCGGCTTGGGCAGGGAGGGATCGGGGAGCTGTTTTTT. It codes for CASSVIRLGQGGIGELFF. The whole variable domain, filled in from reference TRBV28 and TRBJ2-2, reads DVKVTQSSRYLVKRTGEKVFLECVQDMDHENMFWYRQDPGLGLRLIYFSYDVKMKEKGDIPEGYSVSREKKERFSLILESASTNQTSMYLCASSVIRLGQGGIGELFFGEGSRLTVL.

This clone turned up a few times. This chain connects TRBV2 to TRBJ1-4; D is unclear. Trimming took 3 bases from V and 7 from J, leaving 6 bases between them. Germline V gives CDR1 SNHLY, CDR2 FYNNEI. The CDR3 spans 12 residues. The CDR3, as DNA: TGTGCCAGCAGTGAGGTGCGTGAAAAACTGTTTTTT. Protein: CASSEVREKLFF.

This clone was seen a single time. The CDR3: CASSLQGADEQFF. CDR3 in DNA: TGTGCCAGCAGCTTGCAGGGGGCCGATGAGCAGTTCTTC. The chain carries TRBV11-3 and TRBJ2-1, with 8 bases that match TRBD1. The CDR3 is 13 amino acids. The V and J ends lost 3 bases and 8 bases, in that order; junction bases with no gene match: 3. Germline V lookup: CDR1 SGHNT, CDR2 YENEEA.

The CDR3 DNA follows: TGCGCCAGCAGTCTCGGGGGGAGCACTGAAGCTTTCTTT. Amino acids: CASSLGGSTEAFF. The chain uses TRBV5-1 and TRBJ1-1, with a possible D match to TRBD1 (5 bases). Trimming stripped 5 bases from V and 4 bases from J, with 12 bases between. CDR1 SGHRS and CDR2 YFSETQ come from the germline V gene. The CDR3 covers 13 residues.

This sequence joins TRBV18 and TRBJ1-2; D perhaps matches TRBD1 (6 bases). The CDR3 sequence is 13 residues long. The V end was cut by 1 base, the J end by 3 bases, with 6 bases between. Germline CDR1 and CDR2: KGHSH and LQKENI. The CDR3 loop is CASSPQGDYGYTF. CDR3 nucleotides: TGTGCCAGCTCACCACAGGGGGACTATGGCTACACCTTC.

The chain links TRBV11-2 to TRBJ2-5, with D possibly TRBD1 on 6 matching bases. The J call could be wrong; TRBJ2-7 is a better fit for the DNA end. This CDR3 spans 11 amino acids. CDR1 is SGHAT, CDR2 FQNNGV, per germline. The CDR3 sequence is CASLQGYEQYF. The CDR3 DNA reads TGTGCCAGTTTACAGGGCTACGAGCAGTACTTC.

In its sample, this clone was seen once. The rearrangement uses TRBV5-6 and TRBJ2-7; 13 bases match TRBD2. In germline, CDR1 is SGHDT, CDR2 YYEEEE. V gave up 2 bases and J gave up 4 bases; unmatched junction bases: 3. The CDR3 has 15 amino acids. CDR3 amino acids: CASSFRLAGGYEQYF. CDR3 bases: TGTGCCAGCAGCTTCAGACTAGCGGGGGGTTACGAGCAGTACTTC.

The chain carries TRBV4-1 and TRBJ2-2, with D possibly TRBD1 on 6 matching bases. The CDR3 runs to 15 residues. Germline V gives CDR1 MGHRA, CDR2 YSYEKL. The ends were cut back, 4 bases at V and 6 bases at J, with 15 bases in the middle. The CDR3: CASSPFFGGAGELFF. Here the CDR3 DNA reads TGCGCCAGCAGCCCCTTTTTTGGGGGCGCCGGGGAGCTGTTTTTT.

The chain links TRBV5-1 to TRBJ1-6; no clear D gene. The germline gives CDR1 SGHRS, CDR2 YFSETQ. The CDR3 has 12 amino acids. The V gene lost 2 bases and the J gene lost 5 bases, with 2 bases spanning the gap. The CDR3 DNA sequence: TGCGCCAGCAGCTTCGATAATTCACCCCTCCACTTT. Amino acid sequence: CASSFDNSPLHF. The complete variable domain, with remaining parts taken from reference TRBV5-1 and TRBJ1-6, reads KAGVTQTPRYLIKTRGQQVTLSCSPISGHRSVSWYQQTPGQGLQFLFEYFSETQRNKGNFPGRFSGRQFSNSRSEMNVSTLELGDSALYLCASSFDNSPLHFGNGTRLTVT.

The chain has TRBV7-2 and TRBJ2-7, with a possible D match to TRBD2 (6 bases). The CDR3 totals 13 residues. V gave up 1 base and J gave up 8 bases, with 12 bases separating them. Germline loops: CDR1 SGHTA, CDR2 FQGNSA. In DNA form, the CDR3 reads TGTGCCAGCAGCTTAGTCGGAGGGGATAAGCAGTACTTC. Its translation: CASSLVGGDKQYF.

The rearrangement joins TRBV6-5 to TRBJ1-2, with D possibly TRBD1 on 6 matching bases. Germline CDR1 is MNHEY and CDR2 is SVGAGI. CDR3 length equals 13 residues. V dropped 6 bases and J dropped 2 bases, with 10 bases sitting between them. Here the CDR3 DNA reads TGTGCCAGCAGGAACAGGGTGAACTATGGCTACACCTTC. It is translated as CASRNRVNYGYTF.

J is TRBJ1-4 and V is TRBV25-1; no definite D call. In germline, CDR1 is MGHDK, CDR2 SYGVNS. The CDR3 is 12 residues long. V shed 5 bases and J shed 5 bases, with 6 bases lying between them. The CDR3 nucleotides read TGTGCCAGCAGTTTTCCGAATGAAAAACTGTTTTTT. The encoded protein is CASSFPNEKLFF.

There are a few counts of this clone. The V call is TRBV7-9, the J call TRBJ2-1; 8 bases agree with TRBD2. The CDR3 runs to 16 residues. Germline V gene sequence: CDR1 SEHNR, CDR2 FQNEAQ (reference sequence). The V and J ends lost 0 bases and 4 bases, in that order; junction bases with no gene match: 5. As DNA, the CDR3 is TGTGCCAGCAGCTTAGCGGGTAGCGGGGCTTACAATGAGCAGTTCTTC. It is translated as CASSLAGSGAYNEQFF.

The chain employs TRBV28 and TRBJ1-3; tentative D call: TRBD1 (6 bases). The germline CDR1 and CDR2 sequences are MDHEN and SYDVKM. The length of the CDR3 is 15 residues. V lost 5 bases, J lost 6 bases, and 17 bases lay in between. CDR3 DNA: TGTGCCAGCAGTCTGACAGGTTCGCTGACAAACACCATATATTTT. Its protein is CASSLTGSLTNTIYF. Full variable domain (remainder filled in from reference TRBV28 and TRBJ1-3): DVKVTQSSRYLVKRTGEKVFLECVQDMDHENMFWYRQDPGLGLRLIYFSYDVKMKEKGDIPEGYSVSREKKERFSLILESASTNQTSMYLCASSLTGSLTNTIYFGEGSWLTVV.